The sequence of this T cell receptor (beta chain) was determined in a study of blood T cell repertoires in COVID-19. Across the whole study: Whether acute or convalescent, the COVID-19 samples came from the United States, Italy and Spain.

CDR1 and CDR2 from the germline V gene are MNHNY and SVGAGI (reference sequence). J lost 0 bases, V lost 5 bases, and 6 bases had no gene match. This CDR3 has 16 residues. This table comes from immunoSEQ multiplex PCR, and its TCRdb copy is limited to in-frame clones, with some not included. The sample yields about 290,000 clones, approximately 86% seen once. The rearrangement uses TRBV6-6 and TRBJ2-1; TRBD2 matches at 8 bases. Sequencing was done on a sample of peripheral blood. The origin of this receptor is a woman aged 50 to 60 with active or convalescent COVID-19. The CDR3 loop reads CASSPGLARSYNEQFF. In DNA, the CDR3 is TGTGCCAGCAGTCCCGGACTAGCTCGCTCCTACAATGAGCAGTTCTTC.